The rows below give T cell receptor beta chains drawn from one sample of a study of Graves' ophthalmopathy and Graves' hyperthyroidism. MiXCR, run by TCRdb on the multiplex PCR reads, gives a single entry per CDR3 protein. The sample comprises 600,000 to 950,000 distinct CDR3 sequences, 40% of which are singletons, and roughly 45% rests with the top ten. Material for sequencing was peripheral blood. The origin of the receptors is an adult man with Graves' ophthalmopathy. Both conserved end residues are part of each CDR3. The D gene is left open where the match is weak. Clone size is shown for a subset of rows, as once, few, many or a class of expanded clone.

TRBV2,-,-,TRBJ2-7,CASSETSVTYEQYF,TGTGCCAGCAGTGAGACTTCCGTTACCTACGAGCAGTACTTC
TRBV29-1,-,TRBD1,TRBJ2-3,CSVHRTQGARDTQYF,TGCAGCGTTCACAGGACGCAGGGGGCGAGGGATACGCAGTATTTT
TRBV6-2/TRBV6-3,-,TRBD2,TRBJ2-2,CASSSGLAGDVTGELFF,TGTGCCAGCAGTTCCGGACTAGCGGGGGACGTGACCGGGGAGCTGTTTTTT
TRBV9,few,TRBD1,TRBJ2-5,CASSGSPDRGETQYF,TGTGCCAGCAGCGGAAGCCCGGACAGGGGGGAGACCCAGTACTTC
TRBV6-4,few,-,TRBJ1-1,CASSPTFRNTEAFF,TGTGCCAGCAGCCCCACATTTCGAAACACTGAAGCTTTCTTT
TRBV7-1,once,-,TRBJ1-1,CAIQGPNTEAFF,TGTGCCATACAGGGTCCAAACACTGAAGCTTTCTTT
TRBV19,-,-,TRBJ1-1,CASSMSRGAEAFF,TGTGCCAGTAGTATGAGCAGGGGCGCTGAAGCTTTCTTT
TRBV29-1,-,-,TRBJ2-2,CSSLVWGANTGELFF,TGCAGCAGTTTAGTTTGGGGCGCGAACACCGGGGAGCTGTTTTTT
TRBV6-5,-,TRBD1,TRBJ2-7,CASSYRGQGYEQYF,TGTGCCAGCAGTTACAGGGGACAGGGCTACGAGCAGTACTTC
TRBV4-1,-,-,TRBJ1-1,CASSQDEELRAFF,TGCGCCAGCAGCCAAGATGAAGAGTTGAGGGCTTTCTTT
TRBV20-1,-,-,TRBJ1-6,CSASRTFSYNSPLHF,TGCAGTGCTAGTAGGACTTTCTCCTATAATTCACCCCTCCACTTT
TRBV7-9,-,-,TRBJ2-5,CASSKTTQYF,TGTGCCAGCAGCAAGACGACCCAGTACTTC
TRBV7-9,-,-,TRBJ2-3,CASSLVGSGPTDTQYF,TGTGCCAGCAGCTTAGTTGGTAGCGGCCCCACAGATACGCAGTATTTT
TRBV19,-,-,TRBJ1-2,CASSWSRTGNYGYTF,TGTGCCAGCAGTTGGTCGCGGACGGGGAATTATGGCTACACCTTC
TRBV12-3/TRBV12-4,-,-,TRBJ2-5,CASTSMGYQETQYF,TGTGCCAGCACCTCTATGGGGTACCAAGAGACCCAGTACTTC
TRBV7-9,-,-,TRBJ2-2,CASLSLLGNTGELFF,TGTGCCAGCCTGTCGCTTCTTGGAAACACCGGGGAGCTGTTTTTT
TRBV10-3,-,-,TRBJ2-5,CASRSLKETQYF,TGTGCCAGCAGAAGCTTAAAAGAGACCCAGTACTTC
TRBV2,-,-,TRBJ1-2,CASSFGGSPSLYGYTF,TGTGCCAGCAGTTTTGGGGGGTCTCCTTCGCTTTATGGCTACACCTTC
TRBV29-1,-,-,TRBJ2-6,CSVDHGPYSGANVLTF,TGCAGCGTTGACCACGGACCATACTCTGGGGCCAACGTCCTGACTTTC
TRBV24-1,many,TRBD1,TRBJ1-5,CATSDSRTGDQPQHF,TGTGCCACCAGTGATTCTCGGACAGGGGATCAGCCCCAGCATTTT
TRBV5-4,few,-,TRBJ1-1,CASSFQDGREAFF,TGTGCCAGCAGCTTTCAGGATGGTCGGGAAGCTTTCTTT
TRBV10-3,-,-,TRBJ2-2,CAISRGRGPGELFF,TGTGCCATCAGCCGGGGCAGGGGCCCCGGGGAGCTGTTTTTT
TRBV10-2,-,-,TRBJ1-3,CASSLKGRVTGSTIYF,TGTGCCAGCAGTCTAAAAGGCAGGGTCACGGGAAGCACCATATATTTT
TRBV27,few,TRBD1,TRBJ2-7,CASSWGQGSEQYF,TGTGCCAGCAGTTGGGGACAGGGGTCCGAGCAGTACTTC